Listed below are T cell receptor beta chains from one sample, sequenced in a study of T cells in Graves' hyperthyroidism and ophthalmopathy. MiXCR, applied by TCRdb to the multiplex PCR reads, yields one record per CDR3 protein. The sample has over 200,000 distinct CDR3 sequences, about 18% seen once. Sequencing used blood. Receptors were obtained from a man aged 35 to 55 with Graves' hyperthyroidism. Each CDR3 is given with its conserved first and last residue. The D gene is left open where the match is weak. A row's size may be missing; if present it is once, few, many or a size class.

-	TRBV7-9	TRBD1	TRBJ1-5	CASSSRTGSGNQPQHF	TGTGCCAGCAGCTCCAGGACAGGGAGTGGCAATCAGCCCCAGCATTTT
-	TRBV5-1	TRBD1	TRBJ2-3	CAGTLGQGSDTQYF	TGCGCCGGCACCCTGGGACAGGGGTCAGATACGCAGTATTTT
few	TRBV6-2/TRBV6-3	-	TRBJ1-1	CATGMGPEAFF	TGTGCCACCGGCATGGGGCCTGAAGCTTTCTTT
many	TRBV11-2	TRBD2	TRBJ2-5	CASSWAGEETQYF	TGTGCCAGCAGCTGGGCGGGGGAAGAGACCCAGTACTTC
few	TRBV7-9	-	TRBJ2-1	CASRVRDEQFF	TGTGCCAGCAGGGTCCGAGATGAGCAGTTCTTC
-	TRBV27	-	TRBJ1-3	CASSFSRFSGNTIYF	TGTGCCAGCAGTTTTTCGCGGTTCTCTGGAAACACCATATATTTT
many	TRBV20-1	TRBD1	TRBJ2-3	CSAPRGSSTDTQYF	TGCAGTGCTCCCAGGGGGTCTAGCACAGATACGCAGTATTTT
-	TRBV27	TRBD1	TRBJ1-1	CASRPDRDATEAFF	TGCGCCAGCAGGCCAGACAGGGACGCCACTGAAGCTTTCTTT
many	TRBV7-3	TRBD2	TRBJ2-1	CASSRLAGGRGEQFF	TGTGCCAGCAGCCGACTAGCGGGGGGGCGGGGTGAGCAGTTCTTC
-	TRBV7-8	-	TRBJ2-7	CASSPQGRSYEQYF	TGTGCCAGCAGCCCTCAAGGACGCTCCTACGAGCAGTACTTC
many	TRBV6-2/TRBV6-3	-	TRBJ1-5	CASRAGGRFGNQPQHF	TGTGCCAGCAGGGCTGGAGGCCGCTTTGGCAATCAGCCCCAGCATTTT
few	TRBV6-2/TRBV6-3	-	TRBJ1-1	CASSYTGTIGGNTQAFF	TGTGCCAGCAGTTACACCGGGACAATTGGGGGGAACACACAAGCTTTCTTT
many	TRBV7-9	TRBD1	TRBJ1-4	CASSLVPPRDRGNEKLFF	TGTGCCAGCAGCTTAGTCCCTCCGCGTGACAGGGGTAATGAAAAACTGTTTTTT
-	TRBV19	-	TRBJ2-2	CASSPPRGDTGELFF	TGTGCCAGTAGTCCCCCCAGGGGGGACACCGGGGAGCTGTTTTTT